These 21 T cell receptor beta chains were all obtained from the same sample, sequenced in a study of blood T cell repertoires in COVID-19. Assay used: immunoSEQ multiplex PCR; TCRdb lists only in-frame clones, some missing. The profile shows 150,000 to 200,000 clones, 70% to 90% of them singletons. Specimen: peripheral blood. These receptors were collected from a woman aged 60-75 years with COVID-19, enrolled during active disease.

The chain joins TRBV5-4 to TRBJ2-1; D is possibly TRBD2 (6 bases). The CDR3 runs 12 residues. CDR1 and CDR2 from the germline V gene are SGHNT and YYREEE (reference sequence). The V end was cut by 3 bases, the J end by 9 bases, with 10 bases between. For the CDR3, the DNA is TGTGCCAGCAGCTCTAGCGACGGTGAGCAGTTCTTC. Translation: CASSSSDGEQFF.

This clone was observed once. This chain uses TRBV18 with TRBJ2-1; the match to TRBD2 covers 7 bases. The length of the CDR3 is 14 residues. With 3 bases clipped from V and 9 bases from J, the junction kept 8 bases outside the gene matches. The germline gives CDR1 KGHSH, CDR2 LQKENI. The CDR3: CASSPTSPRVEQFF. In DNA, the CDR3 is TGTGCCAGCTCACCGACTAGCCCCCGGGTTGAGCAGTTCTTC.

V and J are TRBV5-1 and TRBJ1-6; 7 bases are shared with TRBD1. The CDR3 sequence is 15 residues long. CDR1 and CDR2 (germline): SGHRS, YFSETQ. V was pared by 0 bases and J by 7 bases, with 4 bases of the junction left unmatched. CDR3 region: CASSLVGTENSPLHF. In DNA form, the CDR3 reads TGCGCCAGCAGCTTGGTCGGGACAGAAAATTCACCCCTCCACTTT.

The chain links TRBV6-2 or TRBV6-3 to TRBJ1-2; D unclear. This CDR3 has 11 residues. V lost 6 bases and J 8 bases, leaving 10 bases between the germline ends. The germline CDR1 and CDR2 sequences are MNHEY and SVGEGT. The CDR3 region is CASSRGNGYTF. The CDR3 DNA reads TGTGCCAGCAGCCGAGGGAACGGCTACACCTTC.

V gene TRBV9 combines with J gene TRBJ1-1; D is unresolved. Trimming left V 2 bases short and J 4 bases short, with 9 bases between. There are 13 residues in the CDR3. Germline values: CDR1 SGDLS, CDR2 YYNGEE. The CDR3 coding sequence is TGTGCCAGCAGCGTTCGGGGAGGCACTGAAGCTTTCTTT. Translated: CASSVRGGTEAFF.

The CDR3 coding sequence is TGTGCCAGCAGCGTAGGGGAGTACTACAATGAGCAGTTCTTC. Translating gives CASSVGEYYNEQFF. The chain carries TRBV9 and TRBJ2-1; a possible D gene is TRBD2 (5 bases). This CDR3 spans 14 amino acids. Per germline, CDR1 SGDLS and CDR2 YYNGEE. V lost 0 bases and J lost 3, with 7 bases in between.

The rearrangement uses TRBV11-3 and TRBJ2-2; 16 bases are shared with TRBD2. In germline, CDR1 is SGHNT, CDR2 YENEEA. Trimming at V came to 1 base and at J to 6 bases, leaving 5 bases not matched to a gene. CDR3 size: 18 residues. The CDR3 here is CASSLAGTSGRDAGELFF. As DNA, the CDR3 is TGTGCCAGCAGCTTAGCCGGGACTAGCGGGAGGGACGCCGGGGAGCTGTTTTTT.

The CDR3 reads CASSIRLAGILYNEQFF. In nucleotides, the CDR3 is TGTGCCAGTAGTATCAGGCTAGCGGGGATCCTCTACAATGAGCAGTTCTTC. This rearrangement joins TRBV19 to TRBJ2-1, with 9 bases identical to TRBD2. Germline loops: CDR1 LNHDA, CDR2 SQIVND (reference sequence). The CDR3 has 17 amino acids. Trimming cost V 3 bases and J 3 bases; bases outside gene matches: 9.

J is TRBJ2-3 and V is TRBV28, with 7 bases fitting TRBD2. The germline V gene has CDR1 MDHEN and CDR2 SYDVKM. The CDR3 has 13 residues. V shed 6 bases, J shed 6 bases, and the junction held 6 bases outside the gene matches. The CDR3 DNA reads as TGTGCCAGCAGAGGAGCGGGAAAGGATACGCAGTATTTT. This codes for CASRGAGKDTQYF.

The chain carries TRBV6-4 and TRBJ1-2, with D perhaps matching TRBD1 (6 bases). The V gene's germline CDR1 is MRHNA and CDR2 SNTAGT. Trimming cost V 5 bases and J 1 base, with 11 bases left between them. This CDR3 comprises 14 residues. The CDR3 DNA is TGTGCCAGCAGTCCTGACAGGCTTAACTATGGCTACACCTTC. Translating gives CASSPDRLNYGYTF.

V is TRBV28 and J is TRBJ1-5, with TRBD1 matching 7 bases. The CDR3 totals 17 residues. The germline gives CDR1 MDHEN, CDR2 SYDVKM. Trimming took 5 bases from V and 2 from J; bases not matched to a gene: 12. The CDR3 loop is CASSLYHRQGGNQPQHF. In DNA, the CDR3 is TGTGCCAGCAGTCTATACCATCGACAGGGCGGCAATCAGCCCCAGCATTTT.

The chain links TRBV23-1 to TRBJ1-2; TRBD1 might be the D (6 bases). TRBV23-1 is noted as an ORF with a role that remains uncertain. V lost 9 bases and J lost 3, with 17 bases in between. The CDR3 is 14 amino acids. CDR3 residues: CASPFWGRDYGYTF. The CDR3 DNA sequence: TGCGCCAGTCCTTTCTGGGGGCGGGACTATGGCTACACCTTC.

The J gene is TRBJ2-1, the V gene TRBV5-4; tentatively, D is TRBD2 (5 bases). Germline V gives CDR1 SGHNT, CDR2 YYREEE (reference sequence). The CDR3 loop spans 15 amino acids. The germline V and J ends were trimmed by 4 bases and 3 bases, with 14 bases remaining between them. The CDR3 sequence: CASSLSSGLYNEQFF. DNA for the CDR3: TGTGCCAGCAGCCTCTCCTCCGGACTCTACAATGAGCAGTTCTTC.

The chain joins TRBV9 to TRBJ2-7, with TRBD2 identical over 10 bases. The CDR3 consists of 15 residues. The trim removed 4 bases at V and 2 bases at J, leaving 6 bases unmatched. In germline, CDR1 is SGDLS, CDR2 YYNGEE. The CDR3 region has the DNA TGTGCCAGCAGCCCCGAGAGCGGGAGGGCCTACGAGCAGTACTTC. Translating it yields CASSPESGRAYEQYF.

This clone was observed once. V gene TRBV13 combines with J gene TRBJ2-5; possible D gene TRBD2, 6 bases. The germline CDR1 and CDR2 sequences are PRHDT and FYEKMQ (reference sequence). This CDR3 is built from 15 residues. V lost 5 bases and J 5 bases, leaving 18 bases between the germline ends. The CDR3, as DNA: TGTGCCAGCAGCCGTGGTGTCGGGGAGGACGAGACCCAGTACTTC. This gives the protein CASSRGVGEDETQYF.

V and J are TRBV3-1 (or the pseudogene TRBV3-2) and TRBJ2-7, with TRBD2 matching 13 bases. The CDR3 length is 15 residues. The germline gives CDR1 LGHDT, CDR2 YNNKEL (reference sequence). V shed 1 base, J shed 4 bases, and the junction held 1 base outside the gene matches. The CDR3 nucleotides are TGTGCCAGCAGCCAAGGGACTAGCGGGGGTTACGAGCAGTACTTC. It specifies CASSQGTSGGYEQYF.

The chain joins TRBV6-5 to TRBJ2-7; 7 nucleotides line up with TRBD2. This CDR3 comprises 16 residues. V was clipped by 0 bases and J by 2 bases; unmatched bases: 7. Germline CDR1 reads MNHEY; CDR2 reads SVGAGI. For the CDR3, the DNA is TGTGCCAGCAGTTACTCGATATGGGGGGGGGCCTACGAGCAGTACTTC. Its protein is CASSYSIWGGAYEQYF.

V usage is TRBV2 and J usage is TRBJ1-4; D is ambiguous. Per germline, CDR1 SNHLY and CDR2 FYNNEI. CDR3 length: 16 residues. V shed 0 bases and J shed 7 bases, with 15 bases lying between them. CDR3: CASSEARRALGEKLFF. The CDR3 nucleotides read TGTGCCAGCAGTGAAGCGAGGAGGGCGCTGGGTGAAAAACTGTTTTTT.

V gene TRBV5-1 combines with J gene TRBJ2-2; 11 bases are shared with TRBD2. CDR1 and CDR2 (germline): SGHRS, YFSETQ. The CDR3 length is 16 residues. V lost 2 bases and J lost 1; bases outside the gene matches: 1. CDR3 sequence: CASSFGTSGNTGELFF. The CDR3 bases are TGCGCCAGCAGCTTTGGGACTAGCGGGAACACCGGGGAGCTGTTTTTT.

The chain joins TRBV5-6 to TRBJ2-7; tentative D call: TRBD1 (5 bases). Germline V gene sequence: CDR1 SGHDT, CDR2 YYEEEE. The CDR3 is 13 amino acids. The V end lost 3 bases, the J end lost 6 bases, and 13 bases lay between the germline ends. DNA of the CDR3: TGTGCCAGCAGCTGGGGCCCGGTGGGCGAGCAGTACTTC. Protein sequence: CASSWGPVGEQYF.

This chain joins TRBV24-1 and TRBJ2-5; weak D call: TRBD2 (6 bases). Germline CDR1 reads KGHDR; CDR2 reads SFDVKD. This CDR3 contains 15 residues. V was cut by 4 bases and J by 5 bases, with 16 bases left in between. CDR3 bases: TGTGCCACCAGTGAAGCTACGGGAGAGTGGGAGACCCAGTACTTC. This sequence encodes CATSEATGEWETQYF.